The 24 T cell receptor beta chains given below trace back to one sample, sequenced in a study of blood T cells in healthy people across ages. It was with a sample-barcoded 5' primer and a J-beta primer mix that a second PCR of about 6 to 12 cycles was run. TCRdb called the 5' RACE reads again in MiXCR, with one record for every CDR3 protein. The table includes 850,000 to 1,000,000 distinct CDR3 sequences, approximately 49% detected once. Sequencing used blood. The source of these receptors is a man aged 25-45 years in good health.

V usage is TRBV12-3 or TRBV12-4 and J usage is TRBJ1-5; TRBD1 aligns across 8 bases. Trimming cost V 3 bases and J 4 bases; bases outside gene matches: 5. The CDR3 runs 15 residues. The CDR3 here is CASSLSGGLNQPQHF. CDR3 nucleotide sequence: TGTGCCAGCAGTTTGTCAGGGGGCTTGAATCAGCCCCAGCATTTT.

This clonotype was counted a few times. The genes are TRBV7-8 and TRBJ2-7; D is possibly TRBD1 (5 bases). The CDR3 consists of 16 residues. From germline, CDR1 is SGHVS and CDR2 FQNEAQ. With 2 bases removed from V and 3 bases from J, the gap between germline ends came to 17 bases. The CDR3 DNA is TGTGCCAGCAGCTTAATTGCAGGGATCTCGGTCTACGAGCAGTACTTC. Residues: CASSLIAGISVYEQYF.

This clonotype was detected only a few times. The chain recombines TRBV9 with TRBJ2-5, with 12 bases that match TRBD2. CDR3 size: 15 residues. Germline V gene data show CDR1 as SGDLS and CDR2 as YYNGEE. The trim removed 9 bases at V and 3 bases at J, leaving 9 bases unmatched. The CDR3 is CAIVLAGGSEETQYF. CDR3 bases: TGTGCCATCGTACTAGCGGGGGGTTCGGAAGAGACCCAGTACTTC.

CDR3 coding DNA: TGCGCCAGCAGCCCTCGGTCCGCCGCCGGAGGCTACACCTTC. The encoded protein is CASSPRSAAGGYTF. The chain couples TRBV4-3 to TRBJ1-2; D ambiguous. Germline V gene sequence: CDR1 LGHNA, CDR2 YSLEER. Trimming shortened V by 4 bases and J by 8 bases, and 17 bases separated the two germline ends. The CDR3 covers 14 residues.

This clonotype was observed a handful of times. V is TRBV2 and J is TRBJ2-4, with TRBD2 identical over 11 bases. CDR1 SNHLY and CDR2 FYNNEI come from the germline V gene. V gave up 10 bases and J gave up 6 bases; unmatched junction bases: 8. This CDR3 region has 14 residues. The CDR3 nucleotides read TGTGCCACCGGTAGCGGGGGGGCGGGAAACATTCAGTACTTC. Protein sequence: CATGSGGAGNIQYF.

The chain recombines TRBV10-3 with TRBJ2-5; D remains ambiguous. Deletions cut 11 bases from V and 11 bases from J, with 24 bases between. The CDR3 spans 13 residues. Germline V lookup: CDR1 ENHRY, CDR2 SYGVKD. In DNA form, the CDR3 reads TGTGCCGCGTACGAGTCCCTTAAAAATGAGCAGTACTTC. Protein product: CAAYESLKNEQYF.

The gene calls are TRBV27 and TRBJ2-5; 11 nucleotides agree with TRBD1. The CDR3 length is 17 residues. J gave up 4 bases and V 4 bases, and 11 bases lay outside the gene matches. CDR1 and CDR2 from the germline V gene are MNHEY and SMNVEV (reference sequence). The CDR3 sequence: CASSSPLGTGGVETQYF. The CDR3, as DNA: TGTGCCAGCAGTTCACCCCTGGGGACAGGGGGGGTAGAGACCCAGTACTTC.

This clonotype was detected a few times. J is TRBJ2-1 and V is TRBV29-1; 10 bases match TRBD2. This CDR3 comprises 14 residues. The germline gives CDR1 SQVTM, CDR2 ANQGSEA. With V trimmed by 6 bases and J by 6 bases, 8 bases remained unmatched. CDR3 region: CSVASGGAVNEQFF. The CDR3 DNA reads as TGCAGCGTAGCCAGCGGGGGGGCAGTCAATGAGCAGTTCTTC.

Concerning this clonotype: One end of the junction varies from germline; a read error may be responsible. The rearrangement joins TRBV11-2 to TRBJ2-1; 8 nucleotides align to TRBD2. Germline V gene data show CDR1 as SGHAT and CDR2 as FQNNGV. The CDR3 is 15 residues long. CDR3 nucleotides: TGTACCAGCAGCTTCAATGCGGGGGGATACAATGAGCAGTTCTTC. As protein: CTSSFNAGGYNEQFF. Full variable domain (rest looked up from reference TRBV11-2 and TRBJ2-1): EAGVAQSPRYKIIEKRQSVAFWCNPISGHATLYWYQQILGQGPKLLIQFQNNGVVDDSQLPKDRFSAERLKGVDSTLKIQPAKLEDSAVYLCTSSFNAGGYNEQFFGPGTRLTVL.

The V and J genes are TRBV27 and TRBJ2-3, with D maybe TRBD2 (6 bases). CDR1 MNHEY and CDR2 SMNVEV come from the germline V gene (reference sequence). Deletions cut 2 bases from V and 5 bases from J, with 17 bases between. The CDR3 covers 16 residues. The CDR3 DNA reads TGTGCCAGCAGTTTAATCGAGGCGGGGTCACGAGATACGCAGTATTTT. Encoded protein: CASSLIEAGSRDTQYF.

The chain uses TRBV9 and TRBJ1-2; tentative D call: TRBD1 (6 bases). This CDR3 is 14 amino acids long. V lost 0 bases to trimming and J lost 5 bases, with 11 bases between them. Germline CDR1 SGDLS, CDR2 YYNGEE. This CDR3 reads CASSVGAGAYGYTF. The CDR3 bases are TGTGCCAGCAGCGTAGGAGCAGGGGCATATGGCTACACCTTC.

The J gene is TRBJ2-1, the V gene TRBV5-1; D gene ambiguous. TRBJ2-7 matches the DNA end more closely, so the J call is doubtful. CDR1 and CDR2 (germline): SGHRS, YFSETQ. This CDR3 has 15 residues. The CDR3: CASSLVPGTYNEQYF. Here the CDR3 DNA reads TGCGCCAGCAGCTTGGTTCCTGGAACCTACAATGAGCAGTACTTC.

The chain couples TRBV14 to TRBJ2-5, with TRBD2 as a possible D gene (5 bases). Germline assignment: CDR1 SGHDN and CDR2 FVKESK. This CDR3 has 17 amino acids. The germline V and J ends were trimmed by 1 base and 11 bases, with 26 bases remaining between them. CDR3 sequence (DNA): TGTGCCAGCAGCCAAGGGTTGGGCGAGGGAAGTGACAATGAGCAGTACTTC. This sequence encodes CASSQGLGEGSDNEQYF.

This clonotype has more than one count but fewer than ten. This chain uses TRBV12-3 or TRBV12-4 with TRBJ2-3, with 9 bases aligning to TRBD2. The CDR3 is 15 residues long. V dropped 5 bases and J dropped 5; count of bases not matched to a gene: 8. The CDR3 is CASSLGLRGGDTQYF. DNA of the CDR3: TGTGCCAGCAGTCTCGGCTTGCGGGGGGGAGATACGCAGTATTTT.

This sequence joins TRBV6-6 and TRBJ1-4; D gene uncertain. The length of the CDR3 is 15 residues. The germline V and J ends were trimmed by 5 bases and 0 bases, with 10 bases remaining between them. The germline gives CDR1 MNHNY, CDR2 SVGAGI (reference sequence). The CDR3 sequence: CASSVQDPTNEKLFF. For the CDR3, the DNA is TGTGCCAGCAGTGTCCAGGATCCAACTAATGAAAAACTGTTTTTT.

This clonotype was recorded a few times. The chain combines TRBV2 with TRBJ1-2; 7 positions match TRBD1. The V segment lost 6 bases and the J segment 2 bases; nucleotides outside the gene matches: 9. CDR1 is SNHLY, CDR2 FYNNEI, per germline. The CDR3 spans 15 residues. CDR3 bases: TGTGCCAGCAGGGAAAGACAGGGATTAAACTATGGCTACACCTTC. Protein: CASRERQGLNYGYTF. Full variable domain (remainder filled in from reference TRBV2 and TRBJ1-2): EPEVTQTPSHQVTQMGQEVILRCVPISNHLYFYWYRQILGQKVEFLVSFYNNEISEKSEIFDDQFSVERPDGSNFTLKIRSTKLEDSAMYFCASRERQGLNYGYTFGSGTRLTVV.

Written as DNA, the CDR3 is TGTGCCAGCAGAAGACTAGTAGGTGAGCAGTTCTTC. This codes for CASRRLVGEQFF. The chain employs TRBV6-2 or TRBV6-3 and TRBJ2-1; D possibly corresponds to TRBD2 (6 bases). Germline-derived CDR1 and CDR2 are MNHEY and SVGEGT. V lost 6 bases and J lost 9, with 12 bases in between. The CDR3 consists of 12 residues.

This clonotype appeared once. CDR3 coding DNA: TGTGCCAGCAGTGAGGTGACAGGTCGCTACGAGCAGTACTTC. It is translated as CASSEVTGRYEQYF. The rearrangement links TRBV6-1 to TRBJ2-7, with D perhaps matching TRBD1 (6 bases). Germline assignment: CDR1 MNHNS and CDR2 SASEGT. The V and J ends lost 3 bases and 3 bases respectively, with 12 bases between them. The CDR3 is made up of 14 amino acids.

As regards this clonotype: This may stem from a read error, because a much larger clone lies one nucleotide away. V gene TRBV7-2 combines with J gene TRBJ2-5, with D maybe TRBD2 (5 bases). This CDR3 is 17 amino acids long. The germline V gene has CDR1 SGHTA and CDR2 FQGNSA. V gave up 3 bases and J gave up 11 bases, with 28 bases separating them. CDR3 sequence: CASSFQREGSGYNEQYF. The CDR3 bases are TGTGCCAGCAGCTTCCAAAGAGAGGGTTCCGGATACAATGAGCAGTACTTC.

The chain links TRBV7-2 to TRBJ2-3; D might be TRBD1 or TRBD2, each matching 5 bases. The CDR3 is made up of 14 amino acids. V was shortened by 4 bases and J by 4 bases, with 12 bases between the two germline ends. The V gene's germline CDR1 is SGHTA and CDR2 FQGNSA. The CDR3 sequence is CASSWGPAPDTQYF. The CDR3 DNA sequence: TGTGCCAGCAGCTGGGGACCCGCGCCAGATACGCAGTATTTT.

The CDR3 sequence: CASSFSLEQYF. The CDR3 nucleotides read TGTGCCAGCAGCTTCTCCCTGGAGCAGTACTTC. V and J are TRBV7-8 and TRBJ2-7; D remains unclear. Germline assignment: CDR1 SGHVS and CDR2 FQNEAQ. The CDR3 contains 11 residues. V shed 3 bases and J shed 7 bases, with 7 bases lying between them. The entire variable domain, with the rest obtained from reference TRBV7-8 and TRBJ2-7, is as follows: GAGVSQSPRYKVAKRGQDVALRCDPISGHVSLFWYQQALGQGPEFLTYFQNEAQLDKSGLPSDRFFAERPEGSVSTLKIQRTQQEDSAVYLCASSFSLEQYFGPGTRLTVT.

The chain couples TRBV20-1 to TRBJ2-4, with TRBD2 as a possible D gene (7 bases). The CDR3 runs 15 residues. Germline V lookup: CDR1 DFQATT, CDR2 SNEGSKA (reference sequence). Trimming left V 6 bases short and J 3 bases short, with 18 bases between. Here the CDR3 reads CSAEGGGRVKNIQYF. The CDR3 DNA reads as TGCAGTGCGGAGGGGGGGGGCCGTGTCAAAAACATTCAGTACTTC.

The chain carries TRBV4-1 and TRBJ2-3; 9 bases match TRBD2. Germline V gene lookup returns CDR1 MGHRA and CDR2 YSYEKL. V lost 5 bases and J lost 6; bases outside the gene matches: 12. This CDR3 comprises 16 residues. The CDR3 loop is CASSTPGTSSLDTQYF. The CDR3 coding sequence is TGCGCCAGCAGCACCCCCGGGACTAGCAGTTTGGATACGCAGTATTTT.

This clonotype was seen only a few times. The CDR3 DNA reads as TGCGCCAGCAGCCAAGATCGGCCTAGCGCTGGCAATGAGCAGTTCTTC. Protein product: CASSQDRPSAGNEQFF. The chain joins TRBV4-3 to TRBJ2-1; D perhaps matches TRBD2 (6 bases). Germline CDR1 and CDR2: LGHNA and YSLEER. This CDR3 spans 16 amino acids. Trimming shortened V by 0 bases and J by 6 bases, and 15 bases separated the two germline ends.